A selection of T cell receptor beta chains follows, all from one sample in a study of T cell responses to AZD1222 COVID-19 vaccine. The repertoire was sequenced with immunoSEQ multiplex PCR; TCRdb's copy has only in-frame clones and lacks some. The sample lists 90,000 to 150,000 clones, around nine tenths occurring once. The sequencing here drew on peripheral blood, taken on day 0 of AZD1222 vaccination. The receptors come from an adult in good health. Each CDR3 is given with its conserved first and last residue. D genes are given only for firm matches. The size of a clone is reported for some rows only, either as once, few or many, or as a class for expanded clones.

D gene: -
V gene: TRBV3-1/TRBV3-2
clone size: -
J gene: TRBJ2-6
CDR3 DNA: TGTGCCAGCAATTCTGGGGCCAACGTCCTGACTTTC
CDR3 protein: CASNSGANVLTF

D gene: TRBD1
V gene: TRBV27
clone size: once
J gene: TRBJ1-5
CDR3 DNA: TGTGCCAGCAGCCGCTCGGTAACAGGGGGCGAGAGCAATCAGCCCCAGCATTTT
CDR3 protein: CASSRSVTGGESNQPQHF

D gene: -
V gene: TRBV3-1/TRBV3-2
clone size: -
J gene: TRBJ1-1
CDR3 DNA: TGTGCCAGCAGCCACGACGGTGGGCTGGTGAACACTGAAGCTTTCTTT
CDR3 protein: CASSHDGGLVNTEAFF

D gene: -
V gene: TRBV4-1
clone size: -
J gene: TRBJ1-1
CDR3 DNA: TGCGCCAGCAGCCAAGATGAGACAAGGACTGAAGCTTTCTTT
CDR3 protein: CASSQDETRTEAFF

D gene: -
V gene: TRBV29-1
clone size: -
J gene: TRBJ2-1
CDR3 DNA: TGCAGCTGCCCCGGGACAAACTCCTACAATGAGCAGTTCTTC
CDR3 protein: CSCPGTNSYNEQFF

D gene: TRBD1
V gene: TRBV2
clone size: -
J gene: TRBJ1-5
CDR3 DNA: TGTGCCAGCAGTCCGGACAGGGGAGATCAGCCCCAGCATTTT
CDR3 protein: CASSPDRGDQPQHF

D gene: TRBD2
V gene: TRBV12-3/TRBV12-4
clone size: -
J gene: TRBJ2-7
CDR3 DNA: TGTGCCAGCAGAGGGACTAGCTCCTACGAGCAGTACTTC
CDR3 protein: CASRGTSSYEQYF

D gene: TRBD1
V gene: TRBV5-1
clone size: -
J gene: TRBJ1-2
CDR3 DNA: TGCGCCAGCAGTCCTACGGGACAGGACTCATATGGCTACACCTTC
CDR3 protein: CASSPTGQDSYGYTF

D gene: TRBD1
V gene: TRBV9
clone size: -
J gene: TRBJ2-7
CDR3 DNA: TGTGCCAGCAGCGTAGAGGACAGGTCCCCCTACGAGCAGTACTTC
CDR3 protein: CASSVEDRSPYEQYF

D gene: -
V gene: TRBV3-1/TRBV3-2
clone size: -
J gene: TRBJ1-4
CDR3 DNA: TGTGCCAGCAGCCAATCGGGGACCGAAAAACTGTTTTTT
CDR3 protein: CASSQSGTEKLFF

D gene: -
V gene: TRBV29-1
clone size: -
J gene: TRBJ1-2
CDR3 DNA: TGCAGCGTCCGTGAGACAGGCGCGCGGGGCTACACCTTC
CDR3 protein: CSVRETGARGYTF

D gene: -
V gene: TRBV5-1
clone size: -
J gene: TRBJ2-7
CDR3 DNA: TGCGCCAGCTTTCCCGGGACGGAGACCTACGAGCAGTACTTC
CDR3 protein: CASFPGTETYEQYF

D gene: TRBD2
V gene: TRBV9
clone size: -
J gene: TRBJ2-7
CDR3 DNA: TGTGCCAGCAGCGTGTCGAGCGGGAGCTCCTACGAGCAGTACTTC
CDR3 protein: CASSVSSGSSYEQYF

D gene: -
V gene: TRBV5-1
clone size: -
J gene: TRBJ1-2
CDR3 DNA: TGCGCCAGCAGCTTTGGCGTCCGTCTTCAAGAGGACTATGGCTACACCTTC
CDR3 protein: CASSFGVRLQEDYGYTF

D gene: -
V gene: TRBV30
clone size: -
J gene: TRBJ1-1
CDR3 DNA: TGTGCCTGGAGCGCCTGGGGGCGAGGTACTGAAGCTTTCTTT
CDR3 protein: CAWSAWGRGTEAFF

D gene: -
V gene: TRBV5-1
clone size: -
J gene: TRBJ2-3
CDR3 DNA: TGCGCCAGCAGCCTGACCGCAGATACGCAGTATTTT
CDR3 protein: CASSLTADTQYF

D gene: -
V gene: TRBV11-2
clone size: -
J gene: TRBJ2-2
CDR3 DNA: TGTGCCAGCAGCTTCTTCCGGGAGACCGGGGAGCTGTTTTTT
CDR3 protein: CASSFFRETGELFF

D gene: TRBD1
V gene: TRBV19
clone size: -
J gene: TRBJ1-2
CDR3 DNA: TGTGCCAGTAGTGACCAGGGGGCGTATTCCTCTGGCTACACCTTC
CDR3 protein: CASSDQGAYSSGYTF

D gene: -
V gene: TRBV2
clone size: -
J gene: TRBJ2-2
CDR3 DNA: TGTGCCAGCACCGAGTGGGGGGGCCGACAGGGGTACACCGGGGAGCTGTTTTTT
CDR3 protein: CASTEWGGRQGYTGELFF

D gene: TRBD1
V gene: TRBV10-3
clone size: -
J gene: TRBJ2-6
CDR3 DNA: TGTGCCATCAGTACACGGACAGGGTCTTTCACTGGGGCCAACGTCCTGACTTTC
CDR3 protein: CAISTRTGSFTGANVLTF

D gene: -
V gene: TRBV28
clone size: -
J gene: TRBJ1-3
CDR3 DNA: TGTGCCAGCAGTTCCAGAATTCACTGGGACTCAGGTGGAAACACCATATATTTT
CDR3 protein: CASSSRIHWDSGGNTIYF

D gene: -
V gene: TRBV10-3
clone size: -
J gene: TRBJ1-1
CDR3 DNA: TGTGCCATCAGTGAGTCAGGGAGGACCACTGAAGCTTTCTTT
CDR3 protein: CAISESGRTTEAFF

D gene: -
V gene: TRBV3-1/TRBV3-2
clone size: -
J gene: TRBJ2-3
CDR3 DNA: TGTGCCAGCAGCCAAGAAAGGAGGGCCGTAGATACGCAGTATTTT
CDR3 protein: CASSQERRAVDTQYF

D gene: TRBD2
V gene: TRBV2
clone size: few
J gene: TRBJ2-5
CDR3 DNA: TGTGCCAGCAGATACACCCCCGGGACTAGCGGGGAGACCCAGTACTTC
CDR3 protein: CASRYTPGTSGETQYF

D gene: -
V gene: TRBV6-5
clone size: -
J gene: TRBJ1-2
CDR3 DNA: TGTGCCAGCAGTTCCCGGAACAGAATGAACTATGGCTACACCTTC
CDR3 protein: CASSSRNRMNYGYTF

D gene: TRBD2
V gene: TRBV7-3
clone size: -
J gene: TRBJ2-1
CDR3 DNA: TGTGCCAGCAGCTCCCCCGGACTAGCGGGTTCCAATGAGCAGTTCTTC
CDR3 protein: CASSSPGLAGSNEQFF

D gene: -
V gene: TRBV14
clone size: -
J gene: TRBJ1-2
CDR3 DNA: TGTGCCAGCATCCGACTCTCCTTCTTTTATGGCTACACCTTC
CDR3 protein: CASIRLSFFYGYTF

D gene: TRBD1
V gene: TRBV3-1/TRBV3-2
clone size: -
J gene: TRBJ2-7
CDR3 DNA: TGTGCCAGCAGCCAGTGGGACAGGGGCACCTACGAGCAGTACTTC
CDR3 protein: CASSQWDRGTYEQYF

D gene: -
V gene: TRBV6-1
clone size: -
J gene: TRBJ1-2
CDR3 DNA: TGTGCCAGCAGTGAAGCTCACAGTCCTTACTATGGCTACACCTTC
CDR3 protein: CASSEAHSPYYGYTF

D gene: -
V gene: TRBV6-5
clone size: -
J gene: TRBJ2-7
CDR3 DNA: TGTGCCAGCAGTTACTCTAGGGAGGTCCACGAGCAGTACTTC
CDR3 protein: CASSYSREVHEQYF

D gene: TRBD1
V gene: TRBV6-7
clone size: -
J gene: TRBJ1-5
CDR3 DNA: TGTGCCAGCAGTTACGCCGACAGGGGGGGGAACAATCAGCCCCAGCATTTT
CDR3 protein: CASSYADRGGNNQPQHF

D gene: -
V gene: TRBV7-2
clone size: -
J gene: TRBJ2-6
CDR3 DNA: TGTGCCAGCAGCTCACCTACTGGAGGGGCCAACGTCCTGACTTTC
CDR3 protein: CASSSPTGGANVLTF

D gene: -
V gene: TRBV2
clone size: few
J gene: TRBJ2-1
CDR3 DNA: TGTGCCAGCACTGTCATACCAGAGGTGAATGAGCAGTTCTTC
CDR3 protein: CASTVIPEVNEQFF

D gene: -
V gene: TRBV27
clone size: -
J gene: TRBJ2-4
CDR3 DNA: TGTGCCAGCAGTTCACGCCCGGGGCCGCTAGCCAAAAACATTCAGTACTTC
CDR3 protein: CASSSRPGPLAKNIQYF